Listed below are T cell receptor beta chains from one sample, sequenced in a study of blood T cell repertoires in COVID-19. TCRdb keeps only in-frame clones here, not all; method: immunoSEQ multiplex PCR. The profile shows about 87,000 clones, around 83% of them singletons. The sequenced material came from peripheral blood. The receptors shown here come from a woman in her 70s with acute or convalescent COVID-19. CDR3s include the opening cysteine and the closing phenylalanine or tryptophan. D genes are given only for firm matches. For some rows the clone size is stated as once, few or many, or as a class when expanded; others skip it.

.	.	TRBV5-4	TRBJ2-5	TGTGCCAGCAGCTTGGGGTTGGGGTCTAGCGTTGAAGAGACCCAGTACTTC	CASSLGLGSSVEETQYF
.	.	TRBV2	TRBJ1-1	TGTGCCAGCAGGGCCGGTCACAGTGTGAACACTGAAGCTTTCTTT	CASRAGHSVNTEAFF
.	.	TRBV10-1	TRBJ2-3	TGCGCCAGCAGTCAAAGCACAGATACGCAGTATTTT	CASSQSTDTQYF
.	.	TRBV3-1/TRBV3-2	TRBJ1-1	TGTGCCAGCAGCCAGAATCGGGGCACTGAAGCTTTCTTT	CASSQNRGTEAFF
few	TRBD1	TRBV9	TRBJ1-2	TGTGCCAGCAGCGTAGGAGGGACAGGGATGTTTGGCTACACCTTC	CASSVGGTGMFGYTF
few	TRBD1	TRBV7-3	TRBJ1-6	TGTGCCAGCAGCCCAACAGGGGCTGGTAATTCACCCCTCCACTTT	CASSPTGAGNSPLHF
once	.	TRBV5-1	TRBJ2-7	TGCGCCAGCAGTAGGGACACCAACTACGAGCAGTACTTC	CASSRDTNYEQYF
.	.	TRBV14	TRBJ1-2	TGTGCCAGCAGCCCCTCTCAGGGTAGCGGCTACACCTTC	CASSPSQGSGYTF
.	TRBD2	TRBV5-1	TRBJ2-3	TGCGCCAGCAGCTTGTCCCTGGCTAGCGGGGGAGCAGATACGCAGTATTTT	CASSLSLASGGADTQYF
.	.	TRBV5-5	TRBJ1-2	TGTGCCAGCAGCTCTCGAGGACAGAACTATGGCTACACCTTC	CASSSRGQNYGYTF
.	TRBD1	TRBV4-1	TRBJ1-6	TGCGCCAGCAGCCCCTCCGGGACAGGGGAATCACCCCTCCACTTT	CASSPSGTGESPLHF
.	.	TRBV6-1	TRBJ2-1	TGTGCCAGCAGTGAAGCGGGGACTGTTGAGCAGTTCTTC	CASSEAGTVEQFF
.	TRBD1	TRBV18	TRBJ1-6	TGTGCCAGCTCACCCTGGACAGGGGAGAATTCACCCCTCCACTTT	CASSPWTGENSPLHF
.	TRBD1	TRBV19	TRBJ2-6	TGTGCCAGTAGTGACCCGGGACAGCCCTCTGGGGCCAACGTCCTGACTTTC	CASSDPGQPSGANVLTF
.	.	TRBV7-4	TRBJ1-2	TGTGCCAGCAGCTTGGGACAAAATGGCTACACCTTC	CASSLGQNGYTF
.	.	TRBV7-7	TRBJ2-5	TGTGCTAGCAGCCCTCAGGGTCCGGAGACCCAGTACTTC	CASSPQGPETQYF
.	.	TRBV5-1	TRBJ2-3	TGCGCCAGCAGCCCCGGAGGGAGCACCAGCACAGATACGCAGTATTTT	CASSPGGSTSTDTQYF
.	TRBD1	TRBV7-9	TRBJ2-3	TGTGCCAGCAGCCGGGACAGGGGCACAGATACGCAGTATTTT	CASSRDRGTDTQYF
.	.	TRBV4-1	TRBJ1-2	TGCGCCAGCAGCCAAGAACAGTTAGATGGCTATGGCTACACCTTC	CASSQEQLDGYGYTF
.	TRBD2	TRBV12-3/TRBV12-4	TRBJ2-7	TGTGCCAGCAGTTTTCGGGGGGCCTACGAGCAGTACTTC	CASSFRGAYEQYF
.	.	TRBV5-1	TRBJ1-4	TGCGCCAGCAGCTTGTTGGGGGGGCGGACTAATGAAAAACTGTTTTTT	CASSLLGGRTNEKLFF
.	.	TRBV27	TRBJ1-2	TGTGCCAGCAGACGCGGAGGGTTAGGGGATGGCTACACCTTC	CASRRGGLGDGYTF
.	.	TRBV7-9	TRBJ2-3	TGTGCCAGCAGCTTAGGTGACAGAGACACAGATACGCAGTATTTT	CASSLGDRDTDTQYF
.	.	TRBV2	TRBJ1-2	TGTGCCAGCAGTGAGGAGGCCGCCACTATGTCGGGCTACACCTTC	CASSEEAATMSGYTF
few	.	TRBV28	TRBJ2-7	TGTGCCAGCAGCGACTCGCAGGGGAGCGGCTACGAGCAGTACTTC	CASSDSQGSGYEQYF
.	TRBD2	TRBV28	TRBJ2-5	TGTGCCAGCAGTTTACACGGGGGGAAGGAGACCCAGTACTTC	CASSLHGGKETQYF
.	.	TRBV5-6	TRBJ1-4	TGTGCCAGCAGCTTGTATGGGCAATCGAGTGAAAAACTGTTTTTT	CASSLYGQSSEKLFF
.	TRBD1	TRBV24-1	TRBJ1-2	TGTGCCACCAGTGACAGTACAGGGGTACATGGCTACACCTTC	CATSDSTGVHGYTF
.	.	TRBV7-8	TRBJ2-1	TGTGCCAGCAGTCAGCAGGGGCCCGACGATGAGCAGTTCTTC	CASSQQGPDDEQFF